Listed below are T cell receptor beta chains from one sample, sequenced in a study of T-cell reconstitution after alpha-beta-depleted transplantation in children. TCRdb reanalysed the PCR reads using MiXCR and keeps one entry per CDR3 protein. The sample includes roughly 120,000 distinct CDR3 sequences, around 10% seen only once; the top ten take around 35%. The sequencing used PBMCs, collected before TCRalphabeta/CD19-depleted stem cell transplant. Receptor source: a boy aged 2 to 10 with acute lymphoblastic leukemia, due to receive a stem cell transplant. The CDR3 runs from the conserved cysteine through the conserved F or W. The D gene is left open where the match is weak. Clone size is stated in some rows and not others, as once, few, many or a class when expanded.

clone_size d_call j_call v_call cdr3_nt cdr3_aa
few . TRBJ2-7 TRBV20-1 TGCAGTGCTCTTAAGGGAACCTCCTACGAGCAGTACTTC CSALKGTSYEQYF
few . TRBJ1-1 TRBV10-2 TGCGCCGCAGAAGACAGGCCCCAACGTGGAGCTTTCTTT CAAEDRPQRGAFF
few . TRBJ2-3 TRBV3-1 TGTGCCAGCAGCCAAAGGCTACAGCGGTCCACAGATACGCAGTATTTT CASSQRLQRSTDTQYF
few . TRBJ1-1 TRBV5-6 TGTGCCAGCAGCCTGGGGGTCGGGGTGAACACTGAAGCTTTCTTT CASSLGVGVNTEAFF
few . TRBJ2-6 TRBV20-1 TGCAGTGCCCCGATGACCTCTGGGGCCAACGTCCTGACTTTC CSAPMTSGANVLTF
many . TRBJ1-5 TRBV6-5 TGTGCCAGCAGTTCCGGTAATCGTCAGCCCCAGCATTTT CASSSGNRQPQHF
. TRBD1 TRBJ2-5 TRBV9 TGTGCCAGCAGCAGACAGGGGGCTCGCGGGGGGACCCAGTACTTC CASSRQGARGGTQYF
. . TRBJ2-2 TRBV5-1 TGCGCCAGCAGCCCCGGCCTTGATCGGGTTAAGGGCGGGGAGCTGTTTTTT CASSPGLDRVKGGELFF
few TRBD1 TRBJ1-6 TRBV18 TGTGCCAGCTCACCGCCAGGGACAGGGATTTCACCCCTCCACTTT CASSPPGTGISPLHF
few TRBD1 TRBJ2-7 TRBV20-1 TGCAGTGCTTGGTCTTGGGAAAAGGGGGCCGAGCAGTACTTC CSAWSWEKGAEQYF
many . TRBJ2-2 TRBV20-1 TGCAGTGCTAGAGATTGGGCACACACCGGGGAGCTGTTTTTT CSARDWAHTGELFF
. . TRBJ2-3 TRBV20-1 TGCAGTGCAGTAAGCGGCACAGATACGCAGTATTTT CSAVSGTDTQYF
many TRBD2 TRBJ2-1 TRBV6-2/TRBV6-3 TGTGCCAGCAGTTACTCGCCTACTAGCGGGTACAATGAGCAGTTCTTC CASSYSPTSGYNEQFF
few TRBD2 TRBJ2-1 TRBV5-6 TGTGCCAGCAGCTTGATATCCGGACTAGCGGGAGGGCGGTACAATGAGCAGTTCTTC CASSLISGLAGGRYNEQFF
few . TRBJ2-7 TRBV29-1 TGCAGCGTTGAATTTGCGACAGCCTACGAGCAGTACTTC CSVEFATAYEQYF
. . TRBJ2-2 TRBV27 TGTGCCAGCAGTTTATTAGGGGGACCCGGGGAGCTGTTTTTT CASSLLGGPGELFF
many . TRBJ2-3 TRBV27 TGTGCCAGCAGTTTCGTCCCCGGACAGAAACACACAGATACGCAGTATTTT CASSFVPGQKHTDTQYF
. . TRBJ2-1 TRBV18 TGTGCCAGCTCACCAATCACGGGCTATGAGCAGTTCTTC CASSPITGYEQFF
many . TRBJ2-3 TRBV20-1 TGCAGTGCCCGCGTCGTCAATACGCAGTATTTT CSARVVNTQYF
many TRBD2 TRBJ2-1 TRBV20-1 TGCAGTGCTCGAATTATAGCGGGATCTTACTACAATGAGCAGTTCTTC CSARIIAGSYYNEQFF
few . TRBJ1-1 TRBV15 TGTGCCACCAGCAGAGAGGGCCCAGACACTGAAGCTTTCTTT CATSREGPDTEAFF
. TRBD2 TRBJ2-7 TRBV20-1 TGCAGTGCTAGTCTAGCGGGAGGCCCCAGAAGACCCGAGCAGTACTTC CSASLAGGPRRPEQYF
few TRBD1 TRBJ1-6 TRBV5-1 TGCGCCAGCAGCCTCCGGACAGGGAGCTCCTATAATTCACCCCTCCACTTT CASSLRTGSSYNSPLHF
few . TRBJ2-1 TRBV5-1 TGCGCCAGCAGCCGCAGACTAGACCACAATGAGCAGTTCTTC CASSRRLDHNEQFF
. TRBD1 TRBJ1-2 TRBV19 TGTGCCAGTAGTCCGAACCGCGGACAGGTCAGCGGCTACACCTTC CASSPNRGQVSGYTF
few . TRBJ2-7 TRBV28 TGTGCCAGCTGTGACATCGAGACAAACGAGCAGTACTTC CASCDIETNEQYF
few TRBD1 TRBJ1-2 TRBV20-1 TGCAGTGTCTCGAACGTACAGGGGATGATGGCGAACTATGGCTACACCTTC CSVSNVQGMMANYGYTF
few . TRBJ1-3 TRBV6-1 TGTGCCAGCAGTGCTTGGCGCTCTGGAAACACCATATATTTT CASSAWRSGNTIYF
. . TRBJ2-1 TRBV7-9 TGTGCCAGCAGCTTAGTAGGCCATGAGCAGTTCTTC CASSLVGHEQFF